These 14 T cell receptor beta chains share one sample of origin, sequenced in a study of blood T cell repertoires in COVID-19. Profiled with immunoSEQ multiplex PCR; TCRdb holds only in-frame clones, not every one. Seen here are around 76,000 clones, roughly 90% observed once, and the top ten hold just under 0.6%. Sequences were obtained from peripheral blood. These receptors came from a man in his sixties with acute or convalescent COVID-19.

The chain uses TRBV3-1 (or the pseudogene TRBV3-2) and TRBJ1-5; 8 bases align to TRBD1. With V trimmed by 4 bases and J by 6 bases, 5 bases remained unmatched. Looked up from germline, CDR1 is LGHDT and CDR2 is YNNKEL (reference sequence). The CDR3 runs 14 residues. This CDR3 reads CASSLRQGTQPQHF. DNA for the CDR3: TGTGCCAGCAGCCTCCGACAGGGGACTCAGCCCCAGCATTTT.

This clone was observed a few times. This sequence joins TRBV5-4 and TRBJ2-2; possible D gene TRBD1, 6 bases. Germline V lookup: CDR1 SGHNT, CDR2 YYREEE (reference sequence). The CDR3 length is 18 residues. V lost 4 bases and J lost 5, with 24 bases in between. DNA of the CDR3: TGTGCCAGCAGCGGTTACCGGGACACTGACGCTGGAACCGGGGAGCTGTTTTTT. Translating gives CASSGYRDTDAGTGELFF.

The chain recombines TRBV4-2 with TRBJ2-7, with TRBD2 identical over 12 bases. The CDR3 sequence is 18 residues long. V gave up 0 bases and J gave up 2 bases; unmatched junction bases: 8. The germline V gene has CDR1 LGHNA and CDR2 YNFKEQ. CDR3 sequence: CASSQDLPTSGSTYEQYF. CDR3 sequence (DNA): TGTGCCAGCAGCCAAGATCTTCCGACTAGCGGGAGTACCTACGAGCAGTACTTC.

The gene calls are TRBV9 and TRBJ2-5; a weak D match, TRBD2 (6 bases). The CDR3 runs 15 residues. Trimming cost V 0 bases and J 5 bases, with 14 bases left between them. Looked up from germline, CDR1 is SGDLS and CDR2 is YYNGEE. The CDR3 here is CASSVDAGGVETQYF. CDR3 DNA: TGTGCCAGCAGCGTAGACGCGGGCGGGGTGGAGACCCAGTACTTC.

CDR3 residues: CASRYGSPLREQYF. Written as DNA, the CDR3 is TGTGCCAGCAGATACGGGAGCCCTCTACGAGAGCAGTACTTC. The chain recombines TRBV5-6 with TRBJ2-7; TRBD2 might be the D (6 bases). The V gene's germline CDR1 is SGHDT and CDR2 YYEEEE. Between the trimmed V and J ends, which lost 5 bases and 7 bases, there was a span of 19 bases. The length of the CDR3 is 14 residues.

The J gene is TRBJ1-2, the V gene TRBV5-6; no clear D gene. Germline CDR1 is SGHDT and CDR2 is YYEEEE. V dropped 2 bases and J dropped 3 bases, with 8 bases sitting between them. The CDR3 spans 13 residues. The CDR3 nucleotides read TGTGCCAGCAGCTTTATAACGGACTATGGCTACACCTTC. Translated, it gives CASSFITDYGYTF. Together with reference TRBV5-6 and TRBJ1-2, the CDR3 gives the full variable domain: DAGVTQSPTHLIKTRGQQVTLRCSPKSGHDTVSWYQQALGQGPQFIFQYYEEEERQRGNFPDRFSGHQFPNYSSELNVNALLLGDSALYLCASSFITDYGYTFGSGTRLTVV.

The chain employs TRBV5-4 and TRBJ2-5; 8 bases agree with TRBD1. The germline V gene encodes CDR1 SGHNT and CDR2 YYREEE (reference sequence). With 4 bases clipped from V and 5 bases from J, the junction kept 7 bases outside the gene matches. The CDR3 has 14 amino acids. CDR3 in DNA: TGTGCCAGCAGCGATGGACAGGGCCGGGAGACCCAGTACTTC. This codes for CASSDGQGRETQYF.

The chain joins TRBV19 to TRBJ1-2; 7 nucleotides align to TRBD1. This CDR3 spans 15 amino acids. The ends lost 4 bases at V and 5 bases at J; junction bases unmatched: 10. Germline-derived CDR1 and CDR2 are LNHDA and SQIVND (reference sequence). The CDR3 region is CASSTEMGQPYGYTF. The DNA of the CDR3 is TGTGCCAGTAGTACCGAAATGGGACAGCCATATGGCTACACCTTC.

Written as DNA, the CDR3 is TGTGCCAGCAGTTTAGGGACTACAGATACGCAGTATTTT. This gives the protein CASSLGTTDTQYF. The J gene is TRBJ2-3, the V gene TRBV12-3 or TRBV12-4; tentatively, D is TRBD2 (5 bases). This CDR3 region has 13 residues. V was cut by 1 base and J by 3 bases, with 5 bases left in between.

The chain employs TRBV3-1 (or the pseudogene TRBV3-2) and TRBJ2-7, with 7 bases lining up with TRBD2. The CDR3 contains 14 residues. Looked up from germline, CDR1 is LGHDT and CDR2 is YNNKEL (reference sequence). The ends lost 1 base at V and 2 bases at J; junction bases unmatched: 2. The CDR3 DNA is TGTGCCAGCAGCCAAGGACTAGCTACCTACGAGCAGTACTTC. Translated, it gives CASSQGLATYEQYF.

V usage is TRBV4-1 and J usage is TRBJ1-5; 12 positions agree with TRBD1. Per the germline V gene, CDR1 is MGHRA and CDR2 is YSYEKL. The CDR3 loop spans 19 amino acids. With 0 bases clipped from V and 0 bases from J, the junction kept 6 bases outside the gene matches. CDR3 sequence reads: CASSQDGGQGANSNQPQHF. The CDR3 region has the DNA TGCGCCAGCAGCCAAGATGGGGGACAGGGGGCAAATAGCAATCAGCCCCAGCATTTT.

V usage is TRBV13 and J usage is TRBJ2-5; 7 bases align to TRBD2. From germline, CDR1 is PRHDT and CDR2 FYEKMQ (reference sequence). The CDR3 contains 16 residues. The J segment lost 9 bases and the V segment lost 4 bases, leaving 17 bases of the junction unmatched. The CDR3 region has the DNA TGTGCCAGCAGCTCCCCGGGGACTAAAGGGCAAGGACCCCAGTACTTC. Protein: CASSSPGTKGQGPQYF.

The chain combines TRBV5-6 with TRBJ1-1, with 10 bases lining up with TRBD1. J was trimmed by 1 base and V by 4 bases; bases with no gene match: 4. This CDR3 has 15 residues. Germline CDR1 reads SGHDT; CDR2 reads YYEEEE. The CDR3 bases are TGTGCCAGCAGCAACCGGGACAGGGGGAACACTGAAGCTTTCTTT. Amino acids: CASSNRDRGNTEAFF.

This chain's CDR3 is CASSSGQSGSYNSPLHF. CDR3 bases: TGTGCCAGCAGCTCGGGACAGTCAGGAAGTTATAATTCACCCCTCCACTTT. The gene calls are TRBV5-6 and TRBJ1-6; 7 bases match TRBD1. The V gene's germline CDR1 is SGHDT and CDR2 YYEEEE. Germline trimming cut 3 bases from V and 4 bases from J; bases unmatched to any gene: 10. The CDR3 totals 17 residues.